This record covers a single TCR beta chain. This record belongs to a study of blood T cell repertoires in COVID-19. The overall study: The United States, Italy and Spain were the sources of the acute and convalescent COVID-19 samples. Sources were T cells, B-cell-depleted T cells, or PBMCs; the material itself was cDNA or gDNA.

Trimming took 2 bases from V and 4 from J, leaving 12 bases between them. Germline V gives CDR1 SGDLS, CDR2 YYNGEE. There are 14 residues in the CDR3. Per the original methods: Reference gene primer amplification in the assay estimated nucleated cell counts. Data came from immunoSEQ multiplex PCR; TCRdb stores just in-frame clones and leaves some out. Clone size and the V and J calls come from that table; the DNA yielded D and trimming. The repertoire consists of over 120,000 clones, with around nine tenths occurring once and the leading ten covering roughly 2.9%. The source of this sequence is a man between 60 and 75 years old with active or convalescent COVID-19. V and J are TRBV9 and TRBJ1-1; weak D call: TRBD1 (6 bases). Sequences were obtained from peripheral blood. CDR3 nucleotides: TGTGCCAGCAGCGTGGGGGCAGATGTCACTGAAGCTTTCTTT. It encodes CASSVGADVTEAFF.